A few counts support the clone carrying this T cell receptor (beta chain). The source of the sample is a study of blood T cell repertoires in COVID-19. Overall study: The United States, Italy and Spain provided the acute and convalescent COVID-19 samples.

The method was immunoSEQ multiplex PCR; TCRdb's version includes in-frame clones alone and lacks a portion of them. The sample shows fewer than 400,000 clones, roughly 86% of them seen only once. Germline-derived CDR1 and CDR2 are SEHNR and FQNEAQ (reference sequence). This CDR3 region has 16 residues. V was pared by 7 bases and J by 3 bases, with 13 bases of the junction left unmatched. The specimen was PBMCs or T cells enriched from blood (not recorded which). The receptor's source is a woman in her thirties who had recovered from COVID-19. This chain connects TRBV7-9 to TRBJ2-7; 9 bases line up with TRBD1. CDR3 nucleotide sequence: TGTGCCAGCATCCTGGCTCTGGGGACAGGGTACTACGAGCAGTACTTC. Its protein product is CASILALGTGYYEQYF.